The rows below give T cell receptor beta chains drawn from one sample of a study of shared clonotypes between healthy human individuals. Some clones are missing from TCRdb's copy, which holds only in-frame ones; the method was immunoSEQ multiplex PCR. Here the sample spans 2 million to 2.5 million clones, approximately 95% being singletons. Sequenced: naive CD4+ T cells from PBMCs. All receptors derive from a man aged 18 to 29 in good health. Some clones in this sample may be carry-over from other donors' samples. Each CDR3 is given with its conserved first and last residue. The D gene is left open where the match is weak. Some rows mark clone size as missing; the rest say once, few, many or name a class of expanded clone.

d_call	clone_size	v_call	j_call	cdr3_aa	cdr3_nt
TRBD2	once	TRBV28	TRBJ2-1	CASKGLGWFDEQFF	TGTGCCAGCAAAGGACTAGGGTGGTTCGATGAGCAGTTCTTC
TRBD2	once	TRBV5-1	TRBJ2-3	CASSARLAGVHTDTQYF	TGCGCCAGCAGCGCCCGACTAGCGGGAGTTCACACAGATACGCAGTATTTT
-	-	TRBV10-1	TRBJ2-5	CASSERRQETQYF	TGCGCCAGCAGTGAGAGAAGGCAAGAGACCCAGTACTTC
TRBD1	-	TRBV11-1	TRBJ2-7	CASSLGDRLYEQYF	TGTGCCAGCAGCCTTGGGGACAGATTGTACGAGCAGTACTTC
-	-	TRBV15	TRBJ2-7	CATSPRTNSYEQYF	TGTGCCACCAGCCCCCGGACTAACTCCTACGAGCAGTACTTC
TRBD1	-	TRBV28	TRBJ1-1	CASSSYRGLGTEAFF	TGTGCCAGCAGTTCCTACAGGGGGCTGGGCACTGAAGCTTTCTTT
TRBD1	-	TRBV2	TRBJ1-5	CASSATGGRQPQHF	TGTGCCAGCAGTGCCACAGGGGGGCGTCAGCCCCAGCATTTT
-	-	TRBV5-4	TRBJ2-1	CASSLVRDSGEQFF	TGTGCCAGCAGCTTGGTTCGAGACTCGGGTGAGCAGTTCTTC
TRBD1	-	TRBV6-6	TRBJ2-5	CASSNDRGETQYF	TGTGCCAGCAGTAATGACAGGGGAGAGACCCAGTACTTC
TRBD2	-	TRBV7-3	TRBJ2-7	CASSLGASGRARDEQYF	TGTGCCAGCAGCTTAGGCGCTAGCGGGAGGGCCCGGGACGAGCAGTACTTC
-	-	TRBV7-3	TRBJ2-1	CASSPGGDFNEQFF	TGTGCCAGCAGCCCCGGCGGGGACTTCAATGAGCAGTTCTTC
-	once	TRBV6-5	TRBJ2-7	CASRQGWPYEQYF	TGTGCCAGCAGGCAGGGGTGGCCCTACGAGCAGTACTTC
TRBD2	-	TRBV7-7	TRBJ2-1	CASSLAREGLQFF	TGTGCCAGCAGCTTAGCGCGGGAGGGACTCCAGTTCTTC
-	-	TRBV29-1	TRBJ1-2	CSVVSSANYGYTF	TGCAGCGTTGTGAGCAGTGCTAACTATGGCTACACCTTC
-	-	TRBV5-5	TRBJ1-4	CASRIDPGTTNEKLFF	TGTGCCAGCAGAATCGACCCCGGGACCACTAATGAAAAACTGTTTTTT
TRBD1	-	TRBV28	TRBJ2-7	CASSRTGAEFYEQYF	TGTGCCAGCAGCCGGACAGGAGCCGAATTTTACGAGCAGTACTTC
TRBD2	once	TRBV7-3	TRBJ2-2	CASSLIGGSPGELFF	TGTGCCAGCAGCTTAATTGGCGGGAGCCCCGGGGAGCTGTTTTTT
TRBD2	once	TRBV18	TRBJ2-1	CASSLHGAGDNEQFF	TGTGCCAGCTCACTGCACGGGGCGGGGGACAATGAGCAGTTCTTC
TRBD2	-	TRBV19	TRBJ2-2	CASSSSGLGTGELFF	TGTGCCAGTAGTTCTTCCGGACTAGGAACCGGGGAGCTGTTTTTT
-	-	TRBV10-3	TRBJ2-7	CAISFAQGDYEQYF	TGTGCCATCAGTTTTGCACAGGGCGATTACGAGCAGTACTTC
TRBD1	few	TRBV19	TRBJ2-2	CASSSLGGPNTGELFF	TGTGCCAGTAGTTCCCTAGGGGGCCCGAACACCGGGGAGCTGTTTTTT
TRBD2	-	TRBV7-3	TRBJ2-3	CASSRGLAGPTDTQYF	TGTGCCAGCAGCCGCGGACTAGCGGGGCCCACAGATACGCAGTATTTT
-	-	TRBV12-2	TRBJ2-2	CASRLVVRNTGELFF	TGTGCAAGTCGCTTAGTCGTAAGGAACACCGGGGAGCTGTTTTTT
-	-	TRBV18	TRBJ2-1	CASSPGGTGLGNEQFF	TGTGCCAGCTCACCAGGGGGGACAGGACTAGGGAATGAGCAGTTCTTC
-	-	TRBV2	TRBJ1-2	CASRPFSGGAPDGYTF	TGTGCCAGTCGCCCTTTCTCTGGCGGCGCGCCGGACGGCTACACCTTC
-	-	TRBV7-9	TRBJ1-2	CASSSQRGGSYTF	TGTGCCAGCAGCTCCCAGAGGGGGGGAAGCTACACCTTC
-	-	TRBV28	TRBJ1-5	CASSLAGAGNQPQHF	TGTGCCAGCAGTTTAGCAGGGGCGGGCAATCAGCCCCAGCATTTT
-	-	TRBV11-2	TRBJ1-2	CASSRRDYGYTF	TGTGCCAGCAGCCGGAGGGACTATGGCTACACCTTC
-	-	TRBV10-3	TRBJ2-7	CAISGEPMYAYEQYF	TGTGCCATCAGTGGAGAACCGATGTACGCCTACGAGCAGTACTTC
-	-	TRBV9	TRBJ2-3	CASSRGTDTQYF	TGTGCCAGCAGCCGGGGGACTGATACGCAGTATTTT
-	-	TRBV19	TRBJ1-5	CASSMIGGHNQPQHF	TGTGCCAGTAGTATGATTGGGGGGCACAATCAGCCCCAGCATTTT
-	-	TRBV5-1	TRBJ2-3	CASSPAPALGTDTQYF	TGCGCCAGCAGCCCCGCTCCAGCCCTGGGCACAGATACGCAGTATTTT
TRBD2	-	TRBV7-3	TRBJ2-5	CASSAGLAGAETQYF	TGTGCCAGCAGCGCGGGACTAGCGGGAGCTGAGACCCAGTACTTC
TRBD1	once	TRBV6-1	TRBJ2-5	CASSLDRGQTQYF	TGTGCCAGCAGTTTAGACAGGGGGCAGACCCAGTACTTC
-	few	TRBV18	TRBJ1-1	CASSLGQSTEAFF	TGTGCCAGCTCACTAGGACAGAGCACTGAAGCTTTCTTT
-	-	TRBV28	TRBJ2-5	CASRPGGGVETQYF	TGTGCCAGCAGGCCCGGTGGCGGGGTGGAGACCCAGTACTTC
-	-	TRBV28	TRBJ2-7	CASSLQQPYEQYF	TGTGCCAGCAGTTTGCAGCAGCCCTACGAGCAGTACTTC
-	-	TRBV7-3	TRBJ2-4	CASSLTPGAKNIQYF	TGTGCCAGCAGCTTAACCCCCGGTGCCAAAAACATTCAGTACTTC
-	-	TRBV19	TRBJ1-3	CASRARISGNTIYF	TGTGCCAGTCGGGCGAGAATCTCTGGAAACACCATATATTTT
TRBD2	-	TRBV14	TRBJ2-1	CASSQDLGLAGVGEQFF	TGTGCCAGCAGCCAAGATTTGGGACTAGCGGGAGTGGGTGAGCAGTTCTTC
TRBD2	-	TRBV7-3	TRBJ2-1	CASSPTSGSRFYEQFF	TGTGCCAGCAGCCCGACTAGCGGGAGCCGTTTTTATGAGCAGTTCTTC
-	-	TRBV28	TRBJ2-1	CASSFRMRGRAFNEQFF	TGTGCCAGCAGCTTTCGAATGCGGGGGCGCGCATTCAATGAGCAGTTCTTC
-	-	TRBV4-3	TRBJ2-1	CASSQSVGILYNEQFF	TGCGCCAGCAGCCAAAGTGTGGGAATCTTGTACAATGAGCAGTTCTTC
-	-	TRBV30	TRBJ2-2	CAWSPGTANTGELFF	TGTGCCTGGAGTCCCGGGACGGCGAACACCGGGGAGCTGTTTTTT
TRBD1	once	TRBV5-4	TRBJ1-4	CASSKTGTGGEKLFF	TGTGCCAGCAGCAAGACCGGGACAGGGGGTGAAAAACTGTTTTTT
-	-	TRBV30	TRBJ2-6	CAWSPGLANVLTF	TGTGCCTGGAGCCCTGGGCTAGCCAACGTCCTGACTTTC
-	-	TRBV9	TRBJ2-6	CASSVGGTGANVLTF	TGTGCCAGCAGCGTGGGCGGGACTGGGGCCAACGTCCTGACTTTC
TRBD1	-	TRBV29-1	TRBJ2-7	CSADRTGSSYEQYF	TGCAGCGCTGACCGGACAGGGAGCTCCTACGAGCAGTACTTC
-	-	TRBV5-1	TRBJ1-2	CASSPGHTGHDGYTF	TGCGCCAGCAGCCCGGGACATACAGGCCATGATGGCTACACCTTC
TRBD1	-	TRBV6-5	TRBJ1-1	CASSYETGVTEAFF	TGTGCCAGCAGTTACGAGACAGGGGTTACTGAAGCTTTCTTT
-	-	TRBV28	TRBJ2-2	CASSLWWLVKGKRTGELFF	TGTGCCAGCAGTTTATGGTGGCTAGTTAAGGGGAAAAGGACCGGGGAGCTGTTTTTT
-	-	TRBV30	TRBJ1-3	CAWSVRGTIYF	TGTGCCTGGAGTGTACGAGGCACCATATATTTT
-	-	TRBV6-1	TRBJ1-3	CASWDGPNSGNTIYF	TGTGCCAGTTGGGACGGACCGAACTCTGGAAACACCATATATTTT
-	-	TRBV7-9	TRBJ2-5	CASSPYIQETQYF	TGTGCCAGCAGCCCCTACATTCAAGAGACCCAGTACTTC
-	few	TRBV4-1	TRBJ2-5	CASSQGGVETQYF	TGCGCCAGCAGCCAAGGCGGGGTAGAGACCCAGTACTTC
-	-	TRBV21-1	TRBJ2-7	CASSKIHFGGAPSYEQYF	TGTGCCAGCAGCAAAATTCACTTCGGGGGGGCCCCCTCCTACGAGCAGTACTTC
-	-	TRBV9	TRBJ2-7	CASSVSSGASSYEQYF	TGTGCCAGCAGCGTATCGTCGGGGGCGAGCTCCTACGAGCAGTACTTC